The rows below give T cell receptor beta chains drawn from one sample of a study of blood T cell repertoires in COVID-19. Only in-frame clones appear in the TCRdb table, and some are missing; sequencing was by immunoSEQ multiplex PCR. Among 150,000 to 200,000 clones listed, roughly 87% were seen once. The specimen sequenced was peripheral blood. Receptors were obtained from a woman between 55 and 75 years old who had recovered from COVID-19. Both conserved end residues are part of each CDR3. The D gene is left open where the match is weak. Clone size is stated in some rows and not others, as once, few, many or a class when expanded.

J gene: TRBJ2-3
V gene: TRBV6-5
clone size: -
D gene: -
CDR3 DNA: TGTGCCAGCACCCCCCCGGGGGGCACAGATACGCAGTATTTT
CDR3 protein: CASTPPGGTDTQYF

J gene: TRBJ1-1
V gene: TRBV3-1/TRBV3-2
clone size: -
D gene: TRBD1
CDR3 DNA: TGTGCCAGCAGCCTCTGGGACAGGGGGAACACTGAAGCTTTCTTT
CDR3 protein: CASSLWDRGNTEAFF

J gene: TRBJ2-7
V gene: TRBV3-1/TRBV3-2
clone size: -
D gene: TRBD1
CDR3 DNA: TGTGCCAGCAGCCCACCGGGACAGGTAGCCTACGAGCAGTACTTC
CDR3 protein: CASSPPGQVAYEQYF

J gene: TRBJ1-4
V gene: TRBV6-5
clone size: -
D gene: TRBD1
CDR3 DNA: TGTGCCAGCAGTTCGGGACAGGGCGGTGAAAAACTGTTTTTT
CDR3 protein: CASSSGQGGEKLFF

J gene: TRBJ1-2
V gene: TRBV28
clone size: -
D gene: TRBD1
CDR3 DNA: TGTGCCAGCAGCCGGACAGGACCCTATGGCTACACCTTC
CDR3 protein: CASSRTGPYGYTF

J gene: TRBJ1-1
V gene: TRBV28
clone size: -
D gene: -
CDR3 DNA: TGTGCCAGCACCACGTCGATCGGCGGGCATAAGACGATGAACACTGAAGCTTTCTTT
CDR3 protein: CASTTSIGGHKTMNTEAFF

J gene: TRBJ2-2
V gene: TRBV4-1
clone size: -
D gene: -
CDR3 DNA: TGCGCCAGCCTGGGACACACCAACACCGGGGAGCTGTTTTTT
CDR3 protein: CASLGHTNTGELFF

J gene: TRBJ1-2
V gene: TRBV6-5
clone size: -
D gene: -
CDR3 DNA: TGTGCCGCCCAGGGCGGCTTTGGCTACACCTTC
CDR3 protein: CAAQGGFGYTF

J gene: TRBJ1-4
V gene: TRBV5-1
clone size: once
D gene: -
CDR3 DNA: TGCGCCAGCAGCTTAATCCCAGGGGAGGAAAAACTGTTTTTT
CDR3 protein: CASSLIPGEEKLFF

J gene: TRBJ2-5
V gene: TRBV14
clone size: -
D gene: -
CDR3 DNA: TGTGCCAGCAGCCAGGTAGTTGCAGAGACCCAGTACTTC
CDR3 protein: CASSQVVAETQYF

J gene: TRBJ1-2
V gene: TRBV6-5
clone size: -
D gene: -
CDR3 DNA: TGTGCCAGCAGTCCTGGACGGGGAGGGGGCTACACCTTC
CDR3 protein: CASSPGRGGGYTF

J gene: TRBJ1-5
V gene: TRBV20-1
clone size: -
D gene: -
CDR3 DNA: TGCAGTGCTAGTAGGAGGAATCAGCCCCAGCATTTT
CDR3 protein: CSASRRNQPQHF

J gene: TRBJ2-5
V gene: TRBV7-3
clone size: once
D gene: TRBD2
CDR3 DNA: TGTGCCAGCAGCTCCGGACTAGCGGGGAGCCCCCGGTACTTC
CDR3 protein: CASSSGLAGSPRYF

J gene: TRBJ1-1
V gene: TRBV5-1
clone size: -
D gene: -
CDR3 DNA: TGCGCCAGCAGCTTGGGGGCGAGGAACACTGAAGCTTTCTTT
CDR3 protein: CASSLGARNTEAFF

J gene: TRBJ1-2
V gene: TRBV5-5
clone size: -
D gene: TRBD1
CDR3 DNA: TGTGCCAGCAGCTTGGGACAGGGGGCAGGATATGGCTACACCTTC
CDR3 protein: CASSLGQGAGYGYTF

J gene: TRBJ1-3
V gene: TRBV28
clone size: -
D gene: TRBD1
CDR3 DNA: TGTGCCAGCAGTTCCCCCGGACAGGGACTAAGGAACACCATATATTTT
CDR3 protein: CASSSPGQGLRNTIYF

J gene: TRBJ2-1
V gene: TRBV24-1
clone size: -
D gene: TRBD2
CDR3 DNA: TGTGCCACCAGTGATCTAGCGGGCCAGCAGTTCTTC
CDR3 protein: CATSDLAGQQFF

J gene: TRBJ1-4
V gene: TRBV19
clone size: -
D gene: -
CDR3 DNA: TGTGCCAGTAGTCCAGGCGGTCCGGGAGGTGAAAAACTGTTTTTT
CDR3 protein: CASSPGGPGGEKLFF

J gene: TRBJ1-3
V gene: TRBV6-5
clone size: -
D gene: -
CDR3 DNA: TGTGCCAGCGGAACAGGCGCAACTGGAAACACCATATATTTT
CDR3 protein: CASGTGATGNTIYF

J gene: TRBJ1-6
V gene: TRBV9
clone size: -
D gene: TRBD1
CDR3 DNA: TGTGCCAGCAGCGTAGGAACAGGGGGCAGCGGCTCACCCCTCCACTTT
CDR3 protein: CASSVGTGGSGSPLHF

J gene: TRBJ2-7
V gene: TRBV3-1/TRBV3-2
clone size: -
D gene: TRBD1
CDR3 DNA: TGTGCCAGCAGCCGGGGACAGGGGGTTTACGAGCAGTACTTC
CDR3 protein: CASSRGQGVYEQYF

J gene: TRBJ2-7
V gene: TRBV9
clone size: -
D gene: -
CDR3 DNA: TGTGCCAGCAGCTGGGGGGTGGGCAGCACGGGCTACGAGCAGTACTTC
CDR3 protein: CASSWGVGSTGYEQYF

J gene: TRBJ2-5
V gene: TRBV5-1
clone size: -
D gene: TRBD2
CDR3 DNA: TGCGCCAGCAGCCCCCCCCTAGCGGGGGGGCGGGAGACCCAGTACTTC
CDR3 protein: CASSPPLAGGRETQYF